The source of this T cell receptor beta chain is a study of blood T cell repertoires in COVID-19. Study overall: Whether acute or convalescent, the COVID-19 samples came from the United States, Italy and Spain. In each case, the material was cDNA or gDNA derived from T cells, B-cell-depleted T cells, or PBMCs.

This table comes from immunoSEQ multiplex PCR, and its TCRdb copy is limited to in-frame clones, with some not included. The repertoire includes roughly 26,000 clones, about nine tenths of them detected once, and 2.8% sits in the top ten. This clone was recorded only once. V shed 6 bases, J shed 3 bases, and the junction held 10 bases outside the gene matches. CDR3 length: 16 amino acids. Germline assignment: CDR1 MDHEN and CDR2 SYDVKM. This clonotype was obtained from a human donor in a cohort sampled during active COVID-19. Sequencing input: peripheral blood. The V call is TRBV28, the J call TRBJ2-5; 10 bases are shared with TRBD1. The CDR3 DNA sequence: TGTGCCAGCAGATCCGGGACAGGGGCGAATGAAGAGACCCAGTACTTC. Protein: CASRSGTGANEETQYF.